This T cell receptor beta chain was retrieved from a study of OX40 agonist ivuxolimab in advanced cancers. As for the study in general: Ivuxolimab is an agonistic anti-OX40 (CD134) antibody, and patients were treated with it.

Sampling of blood occurred at baseline, cycle 4 day 1, and cycle 7 day 1. The CDR3 sequence is 15 residues long. Trimming removed 0 bases at V and 1 base at J, with 10 bases between. The V gene's germline CDR1 is SGDLS and CDR2 YYNGEE. Libraries were prepared by immunoSEQ multiplex PCR; TCRdb keeps only in-frame clonotypes and omits some of them. Here the sample spans roughly 7,000 clones, over 60% being singletons. This clone has just a few counts. The antigen remains undetermined. General study findings and limits: Clonal expansion by week 6 occurred in CD4+ and CD8+ blood T cells (at 0.1 to 3.0 mg/kg).

The sequence came from an adult with an advanced solid tumor such as melanoma, head and neck, liver or kidney cancer. The chain combines TRBV9 with TRBJ1-1; D uncertain. The specimen was CD4+ or CD8+ T cells sorted from blood, collected in a trial of the OX40 agonist ivuxolimab. Written as DNA, the CDR3 is TGTGCCAGCAGCGTAGCCGCGACGACGAACACTGAAGCTTTCTTT. It specifies CASSVAATTNTEAFF.